This passage covers 26 T cell receptor beta chains from one sample sequenced in a study of Graves' ophthalmopathy and Graves' hyperthyroidism. RNA transcripts were the source from which TCR beta CDR3 regions were amplified. First-round RT-PCR used HTBI primers; second-round multiplex PCR followed. Each CDR3 protein gets one entry after TCRdb re-called the multiplex PCR reads with MiXCR. The sample consists of 740,000 or so distinct CDR3 sequences, roughly 41% of them appearing once. Sequencing input: peripheral blood. The receptors were sampled from an adult man with Graves' ophthalmopathy.

V is TRBV29-1 and J is TRBJ2-5, with 8 bases identical to TRBD2. Looked up from germline, CDR1 is SQVTM and CDR2 is ANQGSEA. The CDR3 is 13 residues long. V was clipped by 6 bases and J by 5 bases; unmatched bases: 8. CDR3 sequence: CSVVVSGGETQYF. Here the CDR3 DNA reads TGCAGCGTGGTAGTCTCGGGAGGGGAGACCCAGTACTTC.

The chain joins TRBV20-1 to TRBJ2-5, with a tentative D call TRBD2 (6 bases). Trimming removed 6 bases from V and 5 bases from J, with 19 bases in between. The CDR3 is 14 residues long. Germline V gene sequence: CDR1 DFQATT, CDR2 SNEGSKA (reference sequence). The CDR3 nucleotides are TGCAGTGCCCCCGATGATCCGGGGGTGGAGACCCAGTACTTC. It codes for CSAPDDPGVETQYF.

V gene TRBV19 combines with J gene TRBJ2-5, with a possible D match to TRBD2 (6 bases). The length of the CDR3 is 13 residues. The germline V gene encodes CDR1 LNHDA and CDR2 SQIVND (reference sequence). Trimming removed 9 bases at V and 3 bases at J, with 14 bases between. CDR3 amino acids: CASGGLQEETQYF. In nucleotides, the CDR3 is TGTGCCAGCGGGGGACTCCAGGAAGAGACCCAGTACTTC.

This clonotype was seen at least ten times. The V call is TRBV12-3 or TRBV12-4, the J call TRBJ2-7, with D hard to call. Trimming left V 6 bases short and J 2 bases short, with 11 bases between. The CDR3 consists of 13 residues. CDR3 DNA sequence: TGTGCCAGCAGCCATACCTCGACCTACGAGCAGTACTTC. Translation gives CASSHTSTYEQYF.

The chain uses TRBV7-2 and TRBJ2-3; weak D call: TRBD2 (7 bases). Germline assignment: CDR1 SGHTA and CDR2 FQGNSA. The CDR3 length is 16 residues. V was trimmed by 0 bases and J by 2 bases, leaving 12 bases between them. In nucleotides, the CDR3 is TGTGCCAGCAGCTTAGCAGTGGGGGGGGCCACAGATACGCAGTATTTT. It translates to CASSLAVGGATDTQYF.

The rearrangement joins TRBV20-1 to TRBJ2-5, with 11 bases fitting TRBD2. Germline V gives CDR1 DFQATT, CDR2 SNEGSKA (reference sequence). This CDR3 region has 14 residues. V trimming: 6 bases; J trimming: 5 bases; junction bases outside the gene matches: 8. DNA for the CDR3: TGCAGTGCAGGCGCTAGCGGGGGGTGGGAGACCCAGTACTTC. This translates into CSAGASGGWETQYF.

V gene TRBV7-9 combines with J gene TRBJ1-1, with unresolved D. CDR3 length equals 15 residues. The germline V and J ends were trimmed by 0 bases and 1 base, with 9 bases remaining between them. The germline gives CDR1 SEHNR, CDR2 FQNEAQ (reference sequence). CDR3: CASSLAYGSNTEAFF. In DNA form, the CDR3 reads TGTGCCAGCAGCTTAGCTTACGGGTCGAACACTGAAGCTTTCTTT.

This chain uses TRBV4-2 with TRBJ2-5, with D perhaps TRBD1 (5 bases). The V end lost 4 bases, the J end lost 2 bases, and 11 bases lay between the germline ends. The CDR3 consists of 14 residues. Germline V gives CDR1 LGHNA, CDR2 YNFKEQ. CDR3 sequence reads: CASSPQAWQETQYF. The CDR3 DNA reads TGTGCCAGCAGCCCACAGGCTTGGCAAGAGACCCAGTACTTC.

The chain's CDR3 is CASSQTGVQETQYF. In nucleotides, the CDR3 is TGTGCCAGCAGCCAGACGGGCGTACAAGAGACCCAGTACTTC. The rearrangement links TRBV10-3 to TRBJ2-5, with no clear D. CDR3 length equals 14 residues. From germline, CDR1 is ENHRY and CDR2 SYGVKD. V lost 10 bases, J lost 2 bases, and 17 bases lay in between.

V is TRBV5-1 and J is TRBJ1-2, with a tentative D call TRBD1 (6 bases). Germline assignment: CDR1 SGHRS and CDR2 YFSETQ. Trimming took off 4 bases at V and 2 bases at J, with 12 bases between the two ends. This CDR3 contains 14 residues. CDR3 residues: CASSRDNPNYGYTF. CDR3 sequence (DNA): TGCGCCAGCAGCCGGGACAACCCAAACTATGGCTACACCTTC. Full variable domain (outside the CDR3, taken from reference TRBV5-1 and TRBJ1-2): KAGVTQTPRYLIKTRGQQVTLSCSPISGHRSVSWYQQTPGQGLQFLFEYFSETQRNKGNFPGRFSGRQFSNSRSEMNVSTLELGDSALYLCASSRDNPNYGYTFGSGTRLTVV.

This clonotype has more than one count but fewer than ten. This chain joins TRBV2 and TRBJ1-6; 9 bases match TRBD1. Germline loops: CDR1 SNHLY, CDR2 FYNNEI. J was trimmed by 10 bases and V by 5 bases; bases with no gene match: 9. This CDR3 region has 15 residues. The CDR3 sequence is CASSIGTGTTSPLHF. The DNA for the CDR3 is TGTGCCAGCAGTATAGGGACAGGGACCACGTCACCCCTCCACTTT.

This chain links TRBV6-5 with TRBJ2-7; D is tentatively TRBD1 or TRBD2 (7 bases each). Trimming cost V 5 bases and J 2 bases, with 16 bases left between them. This CDR3 comprises 15 residues. Germline V gene data show CDR1 as MNHEY and CDR2 as SVGAGI. For the CDR3, the DNA is TGTGCCAGCAGTCCGCCAGCGGGACAGCCCTACGAGCAGTACTTC. This codes for CASSPPAGQPYEQYF.

The chain recombines TRBV5-8 with TRBJ1-2; D gene ambiguous. The CDR3 totals 14 residues. The V gene's germline CDR1 is SGHTS and CDR2 YDEGEE. The ends were cut back, 9 bases at V and 6 bases at J, with 21 bases in the middle. This CDR3 is CATAPTGSGHGYTF. DNA for the CDR3: TGTGCCACCGCCCCTACTGGCAGCGGACATGGCTACACCTTC.

The chain uses TRBV19 and TRBJ1-2; no clear D. V lost 3 bases, J lost 4 bases, and 9 bases lay in between. Germline assignment: CDR1 LNHDA and CDR2 SQIVND (reference sequence). This CDR3 comprises 13 residues. CDR3 coding DNA: TGTGCCAGTAGTATGCGGCAGCTCTATGGCTACACCTTC. Protein sequence: CASSMRQLYGYTF.

This clonotype was picked up many times. The chain carries TRBV2 and TRBJ1-1, with unresolved D. The germline V gene encodes CDR1 SNHLY and CDR2 FYNNEI. Trimming cost V 4 bases and J 0 bases, with 6 bases left between them. This CDR3 comprises 13 residues. CDR3 in amino acids: CASSAVLNTEAFF. In nucleotides, the CDR3 is TGTGCCAGCAGTGCTGTATTGAACACTGAAGCTTTCTTT.

Concerning this clonotype itself: The germline gene is not matched at one end of the junction; a read error may be the cause. The rearrangement joins TRBV20-1 to TRBJ2-5, with unresolved D. Germline assignment: CDR1 DFQATT and CDR2 SNEGSKA (reference sequence). The CDR3 has 13 amino acids. CDR3: CCADTWKQETQYF. DNA for the CDR3: TGCTGTGCTGATACCTGGAAACAAGAGACCCAGTACTTC.

This chain connects TRBV9 to TRBJ1-6, with D possibly being TRBD1 (6 bases). Germline V CDR1 and CDR2: SGDLS, YYNGEE. The CDR3 is made up of 14 amino acids. The ends were cut back, 4 bases at V and 10 bases at J, with 15 bases in the middle. CDR3 sequence: CASSHLGAGSPLHF. DNA of the CDR3: TGTGCCAGCAGCCACCTGGGGGCCGGATCACCCCTCCACTTT.

This chain links TRBV14 with TRBJ1-2; D ambiguous. Germline V lookup: CDR1 SGHDN, CDR2 FVKESK. The CDR3 loop spans 12 amino acids. V lost 6 bases and J lost 8, with 13 bases in between. Here the CDR3 DNA reads TGTGCCAGCAGTGTAAGGCAGAGGGGCTACACCTTC. Translation gives CASSVRQRGYTF.

This clonotype was recorded a few times. The chain has TRBV14 and TRBJ2-7; 7 bases are shared with TRBD1. Germline CDR1 SGHDN, CDR2 FVKESK. The J segment lost 2 bases and the V segment lost 5 bases, leaving 12 bases of the junction unmatched. This CDR3 is built from 16 residues. In DNA form, the CDR3 reads TGTGCCAGCAGCGGCCGACAGGGATGGGAAACCTACGAGCAGTACTTC. It codes for CASSGRQGWETYEQYF.

The chain is built from TRBV7-9 and TRBJ2-5, with D unclear. Germline assignment: CDR1 SEHNR and CDR2 FQNEAQ (reference sequence). The CDR3 is 14 amino acids. V was clipped by 5 bases and J by 0 bases, with 10 bases between them. Here the CDR3 reads CASSNPANQETQYF. Written as DNA, the CDR3 is TGTGCCAGCAGCAATCCTGCAAACCAAGAGACCCAGTACTTC.

The chain uses TRBV2 and TRBJ2-7; D uncertain. The V gene's germline CDR1 is SNHLY and CDR2 FYNNEI. V lost 6 bases to trimming and J lost 3 bases, with 12 bases between them. The CDR3 contains 13 residues. This chain's CDR3 is CASRDRANYEQYF. The DNA of the CDR3 is TGTGCCAGCAGAGATCGGGCCAACTACGAGCAGTACTTC. Full variable domain (remainder filled in from reference TRBV2 and TRBJ2-7): EPEVTQTPSHQVTQMGQEVILRCVPISNHLYFYWYRQILGQKVEFLVSFYNNEISEKSEIFDDQFSVERPDGSNFTLKIRSTKLEDSAMYFCASRDRANYEQYFGPGTRLTVT.

This clonotype was observed a handful of times. This rearrangement joins TRBV5-5 to TRBJ2-2, with 7 positions matching TRBD2. The CDR3 spans 13 residues. J lost 6 bases, V lost 6 bases, and 5 bases had no gene match. Germline CDR1 is SGHKS and CDR2 is YYEKEE (reference sequence). The DNA for the CDR3 is TGTGCCAGCACCCTCGGACTAGCCGGGGAGCTGTTTTTT. It codes for CASTLGLAGELFF.

The V and J genes are TRBV25-1 and TRBJ2-2; D not resolved. Germline V CDR1 and CDR2: MGHDK, SYGVNS. The CDR3 loop spans 12 amino acids. Trimming took 11 bases from V and 7 from J, leaving 14 bases between them. The CDR3 bases are TGTGCCTGGAGTGGGTCCCACGGGGAGCTGTTTTTT. It translates to CAWSGSHGELFF.

This clonotype was seen at least ten times. This chain uses TRBV19 with TRBJ2-7; D gene uncertain. Germline assignment: CDR1 LNHDA and CDR2 SQIVND (reference sequence). CDR3 length equals 14 residues. Trimming removed 5 bases at V and 2 bases at J, with 13 bases between. As DNA, the CDR3 is TGTGCCAGTAGTGCCGAGGACGGACCCTACGAGCAGTACTTC. Protein product: CASSAEDGPYEQYF. Complete variable domain (other parts from reference TRBV19 and TRBJ2-7): DGGITQSPKYLFRKEGQNVTLSCEQNLNHDAMYWYRQDPGQGLRLIYYSQIVNDFQKGDIAEGYSVSREKKESFPLTVTSAQKNPTAFYLCASSAEDGPYEQYFGPGTRLTVT.

The chain is built from TRBV7-9 and TRBJ1-1, with D possibly TRBD1 on 6 matching bases. The CDR3 spans 15 residues. The V gene lost 5 bases and the J gene lost 3 bases, with 16 bases spanning the gap. The germline V gene encodes CDR1 SEHNR and CDR2 FQNEAQ (reference sequence). The CDR3 protein is CASSPPGHSDTEAFF. The CDR3 DNA reads as TGTGCCAGCAGCCCACCGGGACATTCGGACACTGAAGCTTTCTTT.

This chain links TRBV29-1 with TRBJ2-3; D remains unclear. The germline CDR1 and CDR2 sequences are SQVTM and ANQGSEA. CDR3 length: 11 amino acids. V dropped 8 bases and J dropped 6 bases, with 12 bases sitting between them. The CDR3 sequence is CSIKRGDTQYF. CDR3 DNA sequence: TGCAGCATCAAGCGCGGCGATACGCAGTATTTT.